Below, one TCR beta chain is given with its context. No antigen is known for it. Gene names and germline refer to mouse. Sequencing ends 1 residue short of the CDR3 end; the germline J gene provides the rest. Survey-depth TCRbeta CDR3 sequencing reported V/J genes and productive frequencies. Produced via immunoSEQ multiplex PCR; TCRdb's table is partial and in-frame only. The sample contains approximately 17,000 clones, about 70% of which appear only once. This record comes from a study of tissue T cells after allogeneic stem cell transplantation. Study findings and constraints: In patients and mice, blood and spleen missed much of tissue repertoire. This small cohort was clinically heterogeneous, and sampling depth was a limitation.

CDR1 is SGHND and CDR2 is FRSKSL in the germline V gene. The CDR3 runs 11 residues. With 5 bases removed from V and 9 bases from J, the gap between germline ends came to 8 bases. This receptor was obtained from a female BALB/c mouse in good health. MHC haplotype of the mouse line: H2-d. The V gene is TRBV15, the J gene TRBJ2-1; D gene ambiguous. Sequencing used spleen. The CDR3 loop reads CASSPHCEQFF. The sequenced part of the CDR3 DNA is TGTGCCAGCAGTCCGCATTGTGAGCAGTTC.